This T cell receptor (beta chain) was observed in a study of blood T cells in healthy people across ages. Trimming stripped 4 bases from V and 0 bases from J, with 13 bases between. The CDR3 extends over 14 amino acids. The germline V gene has CDR1 SQVTM and CDR2 ANQGSEA. This clonotype was counted at least ten times. The target antigen is unknown. Findings of the study overall: Older age coincided with a roughly linear decline in TCR beta diversity per million T cells. Aged donors had fewer naive CD4+ cells and lower diversity than long-lived donors.

For the second PCR, which ran for roughly 6 to 11 cycles, a sample-barcoded 5' primer and a J-beta primer mix were used. TCRdb redid the calling of the 5' RACE reads with MiXCR, one entry per CDR3 protein. This table has roughly 500,000 distinct CDR3 sequences, around 24% appearing once. These data are also associated with another study on T cells of mothers and their children. Turning to that study: The study found thymic selection shapes TCR recombination output similarly in related and unrelated pairs.

This clonotype originated in a boy aged 10-17 years in good health. The source material was blood. This chain uses TRBV29-1 with TRBJ2-7; maybe TRBD1 (6 bases). CDR3 bases: TGCAGCGTTGCTGCCAGGGGCTCCTCCTACGAGCAGTACTTC. Its protein is CSVAARGSSYEQYF.